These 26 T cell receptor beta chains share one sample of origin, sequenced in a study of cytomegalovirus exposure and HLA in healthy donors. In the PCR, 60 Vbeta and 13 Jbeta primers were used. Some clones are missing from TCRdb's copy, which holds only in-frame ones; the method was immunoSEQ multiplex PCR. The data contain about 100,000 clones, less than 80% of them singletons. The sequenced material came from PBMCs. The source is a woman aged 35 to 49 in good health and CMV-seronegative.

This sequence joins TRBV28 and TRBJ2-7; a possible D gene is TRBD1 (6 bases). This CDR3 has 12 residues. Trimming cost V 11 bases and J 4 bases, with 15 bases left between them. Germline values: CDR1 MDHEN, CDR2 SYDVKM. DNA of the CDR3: TGTGCCGGGGGCCCGGAAGGTTACGAGCAGTACTTC. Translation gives CAGGPEGYEQYF.

The CDR3 sequence: CASSHGLAGPTHTGELFF. Written as DNA, the CDR3 is TGCGCCAGCAGCCACGGACTAGCGGGGCCTACCCACACCGGGGAGCTGTTTTTT. This chain connects TRBV4-3 to TRBJ2-2; 12 bases agree with TRBD2. J lost 3 bases, V lost 3 bases, and 8 bases had no gene match. The germline V gene has CDR1 LGHNA and CDR2 YSLEER. This CDR3 region has 18 residues.

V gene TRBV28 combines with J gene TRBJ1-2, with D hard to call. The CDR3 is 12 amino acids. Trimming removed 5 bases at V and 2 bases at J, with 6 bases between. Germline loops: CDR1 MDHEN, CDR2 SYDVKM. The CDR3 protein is CASSRLNYGYTF. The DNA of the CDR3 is TGTGCCAGCAGTAGACTAAACTATGGCTACACCTTC.

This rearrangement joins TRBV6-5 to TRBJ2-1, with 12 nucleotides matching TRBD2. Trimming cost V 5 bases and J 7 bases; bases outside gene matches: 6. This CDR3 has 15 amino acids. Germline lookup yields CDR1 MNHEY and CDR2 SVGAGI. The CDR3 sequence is CASSLAGGRMNEQFF. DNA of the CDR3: TGTGCCAGCAGTCTAGCGGGGGGGCGAATGAATGAGCAGTTCTTC.

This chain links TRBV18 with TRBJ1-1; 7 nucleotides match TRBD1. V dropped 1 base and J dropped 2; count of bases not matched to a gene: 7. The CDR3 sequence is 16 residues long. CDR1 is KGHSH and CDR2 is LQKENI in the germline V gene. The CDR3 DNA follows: TGTGCCAGCTCACCACGCCCGGGACAGTATAACACTGAAGCTTTCTTT. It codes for CASSPRPGQYNTEAFF. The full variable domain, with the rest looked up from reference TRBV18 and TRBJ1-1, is NAGVMQNPRHLVRRRGQEARLRCSPMKGHSHVYWYRQLPEEGLKFMVYLQKENIIDESGMPKERFSAEFPKEGPSILRIQQVVRGDSAAYFCASSPRPGQYNTEAFFGQGTRLTVV.

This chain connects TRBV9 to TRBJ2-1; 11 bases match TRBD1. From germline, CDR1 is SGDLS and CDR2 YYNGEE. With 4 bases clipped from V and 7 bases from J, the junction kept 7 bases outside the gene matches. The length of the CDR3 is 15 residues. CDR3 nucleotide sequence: TGTGCCAGCAGCTACGGACAGGGGGCGAGGAATGAGCAGTTCTTC. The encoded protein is CASSYGQGARNEQFF. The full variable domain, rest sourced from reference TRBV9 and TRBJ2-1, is DSGVTQTPKHLITATGQRVTLRCSPRSGDLSVYWYQQSLDQGLQFLIQYYNGEERAKGNILERFSAQQFPDLHSELNLSSLELGDSALYFCASSYGQGARNEQFFGPGTRLTVL.

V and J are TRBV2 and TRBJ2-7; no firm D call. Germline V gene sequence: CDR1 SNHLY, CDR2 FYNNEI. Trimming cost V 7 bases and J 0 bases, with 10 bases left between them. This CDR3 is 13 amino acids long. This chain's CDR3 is CASTRQDSYEQYF. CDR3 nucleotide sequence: TGTGCCAGCACTCGGCAGGACTCCTACGAGCAGTACTTC.

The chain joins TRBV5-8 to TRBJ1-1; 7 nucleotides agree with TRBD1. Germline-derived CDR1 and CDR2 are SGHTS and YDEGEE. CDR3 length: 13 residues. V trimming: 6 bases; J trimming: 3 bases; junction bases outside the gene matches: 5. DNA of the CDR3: TGTGCCAGCAACGACAGGGTAGACACTGAAGCTTTCTTT. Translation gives CASNDRVDTEAFF.

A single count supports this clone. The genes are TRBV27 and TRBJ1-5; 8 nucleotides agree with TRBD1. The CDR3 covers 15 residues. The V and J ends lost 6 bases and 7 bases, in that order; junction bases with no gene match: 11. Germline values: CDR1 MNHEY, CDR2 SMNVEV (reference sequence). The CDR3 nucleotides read TGTGCCAGCAGATTAGGACAGGGCCCCAGGCAGCCCCAGCATTTT. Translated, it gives CASRLGQGPRQPQHF.

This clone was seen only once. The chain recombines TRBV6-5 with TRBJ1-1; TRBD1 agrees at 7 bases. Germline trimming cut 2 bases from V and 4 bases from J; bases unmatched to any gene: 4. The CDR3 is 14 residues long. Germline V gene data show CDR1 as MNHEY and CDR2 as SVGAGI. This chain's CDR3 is CASSYEAGGTEAFF. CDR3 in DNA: TGTGCCAGCAGTTACGAGGCAGGGGGCACTGAAGCTTTCTTT.

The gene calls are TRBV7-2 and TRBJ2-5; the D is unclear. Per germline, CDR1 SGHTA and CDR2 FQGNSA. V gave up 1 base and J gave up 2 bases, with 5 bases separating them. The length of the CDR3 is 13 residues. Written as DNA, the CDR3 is TGTGCCAGCAGCTTAGGGAGACAAGAGACCCAGTACTTC. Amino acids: CASSLGRQETQYF.

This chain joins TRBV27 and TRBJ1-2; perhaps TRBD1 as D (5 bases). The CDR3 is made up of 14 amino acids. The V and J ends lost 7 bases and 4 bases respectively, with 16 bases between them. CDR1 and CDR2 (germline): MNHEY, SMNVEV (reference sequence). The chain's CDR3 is CASKERRGTYGYTF. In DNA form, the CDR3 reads TGTGCCAGCAAGGAAAGACGGGGGACCTATGGCTACACCTTC.

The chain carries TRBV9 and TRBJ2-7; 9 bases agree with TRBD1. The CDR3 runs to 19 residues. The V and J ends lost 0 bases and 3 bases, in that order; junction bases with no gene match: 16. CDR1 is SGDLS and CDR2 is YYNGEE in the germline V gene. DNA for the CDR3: TGTGCCAGCAGCGTAGATCTGGGGGACAGGGCTGCCCCTCTCTACGAGCAGTACTTC. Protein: CASSVDLGDRAAPLYEQYF. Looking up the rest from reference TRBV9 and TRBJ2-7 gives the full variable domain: DSGVTQTPKHLITATGQRVTLRCSPRSGDLSVYWYQQSLDQGLQFLIQYYNGEERAKGNILERFSAQQFPDLHSELNLSSLELGDSALYFCASSVDLGDRAAPLYEQYFGPGTRLTVT.

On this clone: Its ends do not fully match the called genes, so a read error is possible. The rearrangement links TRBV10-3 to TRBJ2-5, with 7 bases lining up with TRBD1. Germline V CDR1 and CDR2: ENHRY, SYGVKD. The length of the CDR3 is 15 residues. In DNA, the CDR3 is TGTGCCATCGGTGACCCGAGGGGGCCCCAAGAGACCCAGTACTTC. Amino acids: CAIGDPRGPQETQYF.

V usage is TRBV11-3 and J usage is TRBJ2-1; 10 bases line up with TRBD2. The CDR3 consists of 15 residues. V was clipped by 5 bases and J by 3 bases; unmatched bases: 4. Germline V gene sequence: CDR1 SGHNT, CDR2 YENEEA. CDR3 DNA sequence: TGTGCCAGCAGCAATTTAGCGGGAGGCTACAATGAGCAGTTCTTC. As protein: CASSNLAGGYNEQFF. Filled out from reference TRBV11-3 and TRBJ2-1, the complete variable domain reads EAGVVQSPRYKIIEKKQPVAFWCNPISGHNTLYWYLQNLGQGPELLIRYENEEAVDDSQLPKDRFSAERLKGVDSTLKIQPAELGDSAVYLCASSNLAGGYNEQFFGPGTRLTVL.

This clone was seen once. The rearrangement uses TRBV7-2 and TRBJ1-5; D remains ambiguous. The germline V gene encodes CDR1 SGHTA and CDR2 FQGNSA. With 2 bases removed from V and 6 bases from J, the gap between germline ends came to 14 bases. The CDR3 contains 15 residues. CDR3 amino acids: CASSLHLGSGQPQHF. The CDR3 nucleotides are TGTGCCAGCAGCTTACATCTTGGCAGCGGTCAGCCCCAGCATTTT.

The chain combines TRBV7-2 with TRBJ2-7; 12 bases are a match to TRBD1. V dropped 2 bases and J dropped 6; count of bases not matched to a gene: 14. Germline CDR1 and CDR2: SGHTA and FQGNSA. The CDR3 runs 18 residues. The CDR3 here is CASSLSRDVGTGGAEQYF. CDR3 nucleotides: TGTGCCAGCAGCTTATCTAGGGACGTGGGGACAGGGGGCGCCGAGCAGTACTTC.

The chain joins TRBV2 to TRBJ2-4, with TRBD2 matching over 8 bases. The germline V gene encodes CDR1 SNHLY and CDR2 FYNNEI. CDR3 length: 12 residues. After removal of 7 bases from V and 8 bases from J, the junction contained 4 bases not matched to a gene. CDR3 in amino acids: CASTTGGDIQYF. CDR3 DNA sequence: TGTGCCAGCACCACCGGGGGGGACATTCAGTACTTC.

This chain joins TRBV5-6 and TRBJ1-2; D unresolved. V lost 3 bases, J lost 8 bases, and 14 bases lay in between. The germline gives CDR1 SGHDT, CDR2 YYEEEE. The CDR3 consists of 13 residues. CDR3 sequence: CASSWTEEGGYTF. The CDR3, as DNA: TGTGCCAGCAGCTGGACGGAGGAGGGAGGCTACACCTTC.

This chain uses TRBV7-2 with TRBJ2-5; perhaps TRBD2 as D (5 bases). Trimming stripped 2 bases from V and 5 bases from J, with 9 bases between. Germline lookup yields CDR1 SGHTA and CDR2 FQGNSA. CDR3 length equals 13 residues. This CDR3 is CASSLMGAETQYF. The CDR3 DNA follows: TGTGCCAGCAGCTTAATGGGAGCGGAGACCCAGTACTTC.

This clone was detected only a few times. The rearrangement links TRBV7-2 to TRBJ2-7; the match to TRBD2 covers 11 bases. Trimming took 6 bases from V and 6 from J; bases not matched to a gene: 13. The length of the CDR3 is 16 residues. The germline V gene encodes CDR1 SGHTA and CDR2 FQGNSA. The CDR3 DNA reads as TGTGCCAGCAGACCAACTAGCGGGAGTAATCAAGGCGAGCAGTACTTC. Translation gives CASRPTSGSNQGEQYF.

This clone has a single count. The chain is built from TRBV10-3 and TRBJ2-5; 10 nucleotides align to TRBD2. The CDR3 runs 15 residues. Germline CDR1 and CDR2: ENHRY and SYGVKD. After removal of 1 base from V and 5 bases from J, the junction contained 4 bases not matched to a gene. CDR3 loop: CAISEWGLASETQYF. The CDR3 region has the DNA TGTGCCATCAGTGAGTGGGGACTAGCGTCGGAGACCCAGTACTTC.

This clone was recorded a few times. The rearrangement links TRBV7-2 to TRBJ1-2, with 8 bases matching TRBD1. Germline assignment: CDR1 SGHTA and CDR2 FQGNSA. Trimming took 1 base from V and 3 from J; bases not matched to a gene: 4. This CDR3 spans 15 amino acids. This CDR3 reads CASSLGQGADYGYTF. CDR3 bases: TGTGCCAGCAGCTTAGGTCAGGGGGCGGACTATGGCTACACCTTC. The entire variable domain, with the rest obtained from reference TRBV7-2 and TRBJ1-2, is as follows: GAGVSQSPSNKVTEKGKDVELRCDPISGHTALYWYRQSLGQGLEFLIYFQGNSAPDKSGLPSDRFSAERTGGSVSTLTIQRTQQEDSAVYLCASSLGQGADYGYTFGSGTRLTVV.

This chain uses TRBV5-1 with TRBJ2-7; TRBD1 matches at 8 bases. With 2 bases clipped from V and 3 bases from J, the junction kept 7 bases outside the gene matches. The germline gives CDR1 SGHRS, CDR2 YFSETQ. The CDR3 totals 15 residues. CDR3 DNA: TGCGCCAGCAGCTTCCTAGGGGACAGGAACTACGAGCAGTACTTC. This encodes CASSFLGDRNYEQYF.

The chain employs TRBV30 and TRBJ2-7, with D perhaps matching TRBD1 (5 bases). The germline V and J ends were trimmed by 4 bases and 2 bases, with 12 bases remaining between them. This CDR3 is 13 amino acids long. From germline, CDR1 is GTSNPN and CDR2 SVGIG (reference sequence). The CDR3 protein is CAWNRPPTYEQYF. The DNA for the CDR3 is TGTGCCTGGAACAGGCCACCTACCTACGAGCAGTACTTC. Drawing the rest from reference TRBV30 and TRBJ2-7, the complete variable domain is SQTIHQWPATLVQPVGSPLSLECTVEGTSNPNLYWYRQAAGRGLQLLFYSVGIGQISSEVPQNLSASRPQDRQFILSSKKLLLSDSGFYLCAWNRPPTYEQYFGPGTRLTVT.

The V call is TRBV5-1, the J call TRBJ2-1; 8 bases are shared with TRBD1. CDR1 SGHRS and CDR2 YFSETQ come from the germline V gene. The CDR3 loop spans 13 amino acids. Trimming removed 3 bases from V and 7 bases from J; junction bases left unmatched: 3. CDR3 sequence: CASSSDRENEQFF. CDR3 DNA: TGCGCCAGCAGCTCGGACAGGGAGAATGAGCAGTTCTTC.